The present T cell receptor beta chain was sequenced within a study of shared clonotypes between healthy human individuals. About the study: Three plates were used per donor for CD4 naive, three for CD4 memory, two for CD8 naive and one for CD8 memory.

This table comes from immunoSEQ multiplex PCR, and its TCRdb copy is limited to in-frame clones, with some not included. The sample holds 1,400,000 or so clones, 98% to 99% seen once. Study-wide results and limits: Non-shared clonotypes had lower generation probabilities than those shared by all four donors.

This CDR3 comprises 17 residues. Trimming took off 3 bases at V and 0 bases at J, with 12 bases between the two ends. Germline values: CDR1 LNHDA, CDR2 SQIVND (reference sequence). This clone occurred once. Its antigen is as yet unknown. The TCR was taken from a man aged 30 to 45 in good health. This sequence joins TRBV19 and TRBJ2-6; D not resolved. Material for sequencing was naive CD4+ T cells sorted from blood. Stated subset: CD45RA+ positively selected. In DNA, the CDR3 is TGTGCCAGTAGTATTATAGGGATAGGCTCTGGGGCCAACGTCCTGACTTTC. It yields the protein CASSIIGIGSGANVLTF.